This paragraph reports one T cell receptor beta chain. Its antigen is unknown. Per the germline V gene, CDR1 is MNHEY and CDR2 is SMNVEV (reference sequence). Deletions cut 5 bases from V and 5 bases from J, with 13 bases between. CDR3 size: 13 residues. This table comes from immunoSEQ multiplex PCR, and its TCRdb copy is limited to in-frame clones, with some not included. The table lists about 150,000 clones, 89% of them singletons. This specimen comes from a study of T cell responses to AZD1222 COVID-19 vaccine. Overall study context: Samples with a second dose at about 4 or about 12 weeks were pooled together.

Study results and limitations: There were vaccine-associated CD4 TCRs across spike, dominant at 160-218 and 743-854. Seropositivity was recorded at baseline in only a handful of AZD1222 recipients. Donors were mostly white British, more females; clonal diversity possibly underestimated.

Sequenced here: peripheral blood, sampled on day 0 of AZD1222 vaccination. The chain carries TRBV27 and TRBJ2-7; possibly TRBD1 for D (6 bases). The receptor was derived from an adult in good health. DNA of the CDR3: TGTGCCAGCAGTCTAGACAGGTATAACGAGCAGTACTTC. It specifies CASSLDRYNEQYF.